This T cell receptor beta chain appears in the sequencing data of a study of metastatic and nonmetastatic thyroid tumors. For the study at large: Both malignant and benign thyroid patients supplied peripheral blood and tumor or nodule tissue samples, across which the repertoires of these patients were then compared.

Authors' methods: CDR3 was compared across clinicopathological groups, and the resulting differences were used to build a distant-metastasis classifier for papillary thyroid cancer. From the PCR reads, TCRdb re-called clones with MiXCR. It is TCRdb's table, rather than the study itself, that gives the V and J calls and clone size. The data contain tens of thousands of clones, approximately 10% of them singletons. Study-level points and caveats: Reported TCR beta diversity, measured in blood and tumor, was significantly higher for malignant thyroid tumors than for benign nodules.

Comment on this clone: Its cognate antigen is unknown. Relative to the germline gene, one junction end is altered; a read error may explain this. Other DNA sequences from this sample encode an identical CDR3 as well.

All patients reached thyroid surgery having received no treatment beforehand. Germline CDR1 and CDR2: SGHRS and YFSETQ. This CDR3 has 14 residues. The chain recombines TRBV5-1 with TRBJ2-2; possible D gene TRBD2, 5 bases. Sequencing used blood. This clonotype was sampled from a female donor with papillary thyroid cancer or a benign thyroid nodule (not recorded which). Some clones in this sample may be carry-over from other donors' samples. For the CDR3, the DNA is TGTGCCAGCAGTGAGGGTGTTAACACCGGGGAGCTGTTTTTT. This encodes CASSEGVNTGELFF.